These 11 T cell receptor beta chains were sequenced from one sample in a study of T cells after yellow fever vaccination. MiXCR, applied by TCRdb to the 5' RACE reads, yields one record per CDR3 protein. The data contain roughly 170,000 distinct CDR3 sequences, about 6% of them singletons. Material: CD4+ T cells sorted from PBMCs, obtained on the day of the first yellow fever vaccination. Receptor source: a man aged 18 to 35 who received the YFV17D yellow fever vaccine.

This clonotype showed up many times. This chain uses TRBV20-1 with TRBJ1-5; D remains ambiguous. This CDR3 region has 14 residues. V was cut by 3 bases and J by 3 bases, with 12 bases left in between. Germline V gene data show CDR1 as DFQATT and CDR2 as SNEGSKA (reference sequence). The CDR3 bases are TGCAGTGCTAGCCTCCAGGCTTTCAATCAGCCCCAGCATTTT. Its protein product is CSASLQAFNQPQHF.

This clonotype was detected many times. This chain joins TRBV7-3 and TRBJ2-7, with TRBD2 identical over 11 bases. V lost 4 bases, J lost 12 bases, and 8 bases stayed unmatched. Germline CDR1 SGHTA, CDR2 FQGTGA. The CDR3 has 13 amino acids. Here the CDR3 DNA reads TGTGCCAGCAGCTCCGGGACTAGCGGCCAAAGGTACTTC. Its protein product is CASSSGTSGQRYF. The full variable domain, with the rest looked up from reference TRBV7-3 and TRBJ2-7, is GAGVSQTPSNKVTEKGKYVELRCDPISGHTALYWYRQSLGQGPEFLIYFQGTGAADDSGLPNDRFFAVRPEGSVSTLKIQRTERGDSAVYLCASSSGTSGQRYFGPGTRLTVT.

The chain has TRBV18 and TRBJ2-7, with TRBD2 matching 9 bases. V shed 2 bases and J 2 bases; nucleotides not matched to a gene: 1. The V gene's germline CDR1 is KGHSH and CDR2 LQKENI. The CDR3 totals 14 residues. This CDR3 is CASSPAGGPYEQYF. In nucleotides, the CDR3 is TGTGCCAGCTCACCAGCGGGGGGGCCCTACGAGCAGTACTTC.

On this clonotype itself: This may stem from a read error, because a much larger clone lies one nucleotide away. CDR3 DNA: TGCGCCAGCAGCCAAAACCGGAGATGGGCCGGGGAGCTGTTTTTT. It is translated as CASSQNRRWAGELFF. The chain combines TRBV4-3 with TRBJ2-2; D not certain. CDR3 length: 15 amino acids. Per the germline V gene, CDR1 is LGHNA and CDR2 is YSLEER. V was trimmed by 2 bases and J by 6 bases, leaving 13 bases between them.

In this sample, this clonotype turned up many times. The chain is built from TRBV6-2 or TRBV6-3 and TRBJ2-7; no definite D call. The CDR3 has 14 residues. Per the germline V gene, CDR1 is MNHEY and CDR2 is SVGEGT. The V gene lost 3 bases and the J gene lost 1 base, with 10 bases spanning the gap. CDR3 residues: CASSYEAGSYEQYV. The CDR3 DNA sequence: TGTGCCAGCAGTTATGAGGCCGGTTCCTACGAGCAGTACGTC.

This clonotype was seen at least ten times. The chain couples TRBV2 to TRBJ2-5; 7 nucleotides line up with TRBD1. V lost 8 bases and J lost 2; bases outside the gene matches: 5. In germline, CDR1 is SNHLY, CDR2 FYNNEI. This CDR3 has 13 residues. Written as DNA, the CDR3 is TGTGCCAGCGAACAGGGGATACAAGAGACCCAGTACTTC. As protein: CASEQGIQETQYF.

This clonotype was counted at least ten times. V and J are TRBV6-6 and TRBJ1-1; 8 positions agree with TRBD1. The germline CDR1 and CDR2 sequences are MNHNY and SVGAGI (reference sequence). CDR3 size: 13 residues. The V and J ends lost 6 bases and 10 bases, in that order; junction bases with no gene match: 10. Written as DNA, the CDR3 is TGTGCCAGCAGCTATGGACAGGGAAGAGGAGCTTTCTTT. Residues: CASSYGQGRGAFF.

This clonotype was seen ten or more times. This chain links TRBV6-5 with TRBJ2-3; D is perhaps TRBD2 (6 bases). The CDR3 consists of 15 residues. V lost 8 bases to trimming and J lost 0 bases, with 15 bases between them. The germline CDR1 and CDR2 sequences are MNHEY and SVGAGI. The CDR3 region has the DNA TGTGCCAGCCGACTAGGGGTGACTAGCACAGATACGCAGTATTTT. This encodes CASRLGVTSTDTQYF.

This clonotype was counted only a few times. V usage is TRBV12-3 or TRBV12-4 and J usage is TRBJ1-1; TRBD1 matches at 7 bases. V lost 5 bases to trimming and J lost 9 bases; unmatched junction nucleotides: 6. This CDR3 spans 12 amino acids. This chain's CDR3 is CASSQTGVKAFF. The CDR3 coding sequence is TGTGCCAGCAGTCAAACAGGGGTTAAAGCTTTCTTT.

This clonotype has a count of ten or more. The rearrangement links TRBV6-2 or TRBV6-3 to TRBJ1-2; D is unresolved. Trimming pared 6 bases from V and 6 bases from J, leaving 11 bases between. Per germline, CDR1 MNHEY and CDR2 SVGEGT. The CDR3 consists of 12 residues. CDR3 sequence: CASRTLTDGYTF. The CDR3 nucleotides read TGTGCCAGCAGGACACTGACGGATGGCTACACCTTC.

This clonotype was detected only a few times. CDR3 loop: CASSLQVDQPQHF. In DNA, the CDR3 is TGTGCCAGCAGCTTACAGGTCGATCAGCCCCAGCATTTT. The V gene is TRBV7-3, the J gene TRBJ1-5; D unclear. The CDR3 has 13 amino acids. The V gene's germline CDR1 is SGHTA and CDR2 FQGTGA. Between the trimmed V and J ends, which lost 2 bases and 5 bases, there was a span of 7 bases.